This TCR beta chain was identified in a study of blood T cell repertoires in COVID-19. In the authors' workflow: Amplification of reference gene primers was used by the study to estimate nucleated cell counts. The assay was immunoSEQ multiplex PCR, and TCRdb's table has in-frame clones only and misses some. The V and J calls and clone size are taken from that table; D and trimming were inferred from the DNA. The table has about 410,000 clones, roughly 88% seen once. Assignments of participants to cohorts depended upon their own reported clinical history. The CDR3 runs 15 residues. Germline CDR1 is MNHEY and CDR2 is SVGEGT. Trimming removed 1 base from V and 7 bases from J; junction bases left unmatched: 7.

The J gene is TRBJ1-5, the V gene TRBV6-2 or TRBV6-3; TRBD1 aligns across 7 bases. This receptor was identified in a young man who had recovered from COVID-19. Material: PBMCs or T cells enriched from blood (not recorded which). CDR3 bases: TGTGCCAGCAGTTACTTGGCAGGGGGTTCCCAGCCCCAGCATTTT. The encoded protein is CASSYLAGGSQPQHF.